A selection of T cell receptor beta chains follows, all from one sample in a study of control samples from healthy donors and cancer patients. Clones were read by immunoSEQ multiplex PCR, and TCRdb kept only the in-frame ones, dropping some. The top ten clones hold about a quarter of a sample with tens of thousands of clones, 75% to 90% of them seen once. The specimen sequenced was PBMCs. These receptors were obtained from a man aged 60 to 69 with colorectal cancer. Each CDR3 is given with its conserved first and last residue. D genes are given only for firm matches. The size entry is marked missing in some rows and otherwise reads once, few, many or a size class.

v_call	clone_size	d_call	j_call	cdr3_aa	cdr3_nt
TRBV19	NA	NA	TRBJ2-7	CASSIWQGYHEQYF	TGTGCCAGTAGTATTTGGCAGGGGTACCACGAGCAGTACTTC
TRBV24-1	NA	NA	TRBJ2-1	CATSDLSGEQFF	TGTGCCACCAGTGATTTATCTGGAGAGCAGTTCTTC
TRBV2	NA	NA	TRBJ1-6	CASRAAGDNSPLHF	TGTGCCAGCAGAGCCGCGGGGGATAATTCACCCCTCCACTTT
TRBV18	NA	NA	TRBJ2-5	CASSRSEEETQYF	TGTGCCAGCTCACGGTCGGAGGAAGAGACCCAGTACTTC
TRBV6-6	NA	NA	TRBJ1-5	CASSLNPGAPNQPQHF	TGTGCCAGCAGTTTGAACCCAGGAGCCCCTAATCAGCCCCAGCATTTT
TRBV5-4	few	NA	TRBJ2-2	CASSYGGGANTGELFF	TGTGCCAGCAGCTATGGGGGCGGAGCGAACACCGGGGAGCTGTTTTTT
TRBV3-1/TRBV3-2	NA	TRBD1	TRBJ1-2	CASSQTGNYGYTF	TGTGCCAGCAGCCAGACAGGGAACTATGGCTACACCTTC
TRBV5-1	NA	NA	TRBJ2-1	CASSLGAGEQFF	TGCGCCAGCAGCTTGGGGGCGGGGGAGCAGTTCTTC
TRBV24-1	few	NA	TRBJ1-2	CATSDSGAGEAIYGYTF	TGTGCCACCAGTGACTCGGGGGCAGGTGAGGCCATCTATGGCTACACCTTC
TRBV7-8	NA	NA	TRBJ2-1	CASSQRGLGGGNEQFF	TGTGCCAGCAGCCAGCGGGGACTTGGAGGGGGCAATGAGCAGTTCTTC
TRBV19	NA	NA	TRBJ1-2	CASSAGSTNYGYTF	TGTGCCAGTAGTGCAGGTAGTACTAACTATGGCTACACCTTC
TRBV18	NA	NA	TRBJ1-3	CASSPSGASGNTIYF	TGTGCCAGCTCACCGTCCGGCGCCTCTGGAAACACCATATATTTT
TRBV20-1	NA	NA	TRBJ2-5	CSARASGAQYF	TGCAGTGCTAGAGCGTCGGGGGCCCAGTACTTC
TRBV18	NA	NA	TRBJ1-1	CASSPENRAVGTEAFF	TGTGCCAGCTCACCGGAAAACAGGGCTGTTGGCACTGAAGCTTTCTTT
TRBV5-6	once	NA	TRBJ1-2	CASSFPPPTGSRYGYTF	TGTGCCAGCAGCTTCCCCCCGCCGACAGGTTCCCGCTATGGCTACACCTTC
TRBV9	NA	TRBD1	TRBJ1-1	CASSVGQGNTEAFF	TGTGCCAGCAGCGTAGGACAGGGGAACACTGAAGCTTTCTTT
TRBV14	NA	NA	TRBJ1-1	CASSQDFAGVTFF	TGTGCCAGCAGCCAAGATTTTGCCGGGGTGACTTTCTTT
TRBV11-2	NA	NA	TRBJ1-6	CASSLIPTGGNSPLHF	TGTGCCAGCAGCTTAATCCCCACAGGCGGAAATTCACCCCTCCACTTT
TRBV5-1	NA	NA	TRBJ1-6	CASSLPSLENSPLHF	TGCGCCAGCAGCTTGCCCAGCCTAGAAAATTCACCCCTCCACTTT
TRBV4-1	NA	NA	TRBJ1-3	CASSPANSGNTIYF	TGCGCCAGCAGCCCTGCAAACTCTGGAAACACCATATATTTT
TRBV11-2	once	NA	TRBJ2-4	CASSLDRPGRENIQYF	TGTGCCAGCAGCTTAGACCGACCGGGACGGGAAAACATTCAGTACTTC
TRBV9	NA	TRBD1	TRBJ1-6	CASSVDRGQNSPLHF	TGTGCCAGCAGCGTAGACAGGGGGCAGAATTCACCCCTCCACTTT
TRBV5-1	NA	NA	TRBJ1-6	CASSLKEEENSPLHF	TGCGCCAGCAGCTTGAAGGAGGAGGAGAATTCACCCCTCCACTTT
TRBV5-4	once	NA	TRBJ1-1	CASSSGTATEAFF	TGTGCCAGCAGCTCCGGGACGGCCACTGAAGCTTTCTTT
TRBV11-2	NA	TRBD2	TRBJ2-3	CASSPGTSGGEYF	TGTGCCAGCAGCCCAGGGACTAGCGGGGGGGAGTATTTT
TRBV5-1	NA	TRBD1	TRBJ1-1	CASSLEEGQLKAFF	TGCGCCAGCAGCCTGGAAGAGGGACAGTTAAAAGCTTTCTTT
TRBV18	NA	NA	TRBJ2-3	CASSPRLSGLTGTDTQYF	TGTGCCAGCTCACCCCGCCTCTCGGGTTTGACTGGCACAGATACGCAGTATTTT
TRBV3-1/TRBV3-2	NA	NA	TRBJ1-1	CASSQGGGYGTEAFF	TGTGCCAGCAGCCAAGGAGGCGGATACGGCACTGAAGCTTTCTTT
TRBV19	NA	NA	TRBJ1-1	CASSPQGLNTEAFF	TGTGCCAGTAGCCCCCAGGGTTTGAACACTGAAGCTTTCTTT
TRBV29-1	NA	NA	TRBJ1-1	CSDLGDEGRQNDEAFF	TGCAGCGACCTGGGGGATGAAGGCCGACAGAATGATGAAGCTTTCTTT
TRBV19	NA	TRBD2	TRBJ2-7	CASSIGLAGSYEQYF	TGTGCCAGTAGTATCGGTCTAGCGGGGAGCTACGAGCAGTACTTC
TRBV18	NA	NA	TRBJ1-2	CASSPRDGNNYGYTF	TGTGCCAGCTCACCTCGGGACGGAAATAACTATGGCTACACCTTC
TRBV10-1	few	NA	TRBJ2-3	CASSEGQLLADTQYF	TGCGCCAGCAGTGAGGGACAGCTGCTGGCAGATACGCAGTATTTT
TRBV2	NA	NA	TRBJ2-5	CASKNYQETQYF	TGTGCCAGCAAGAACTACCAAGAGACCCAGTACTTC
TRBV5-8	NA	NA	TRBJ2-4	CASSLEVHQSIQYF	TGTGCCAGCAGCTTGGAAGTGCACCAGAGCATTCAGTACTTC
TRBV6-2/TRBV6-3	once	NA	TRBJ1-5	CASSTSRILKHQPQHF	TGTGCCAGCAGCACCTCGAGGATCCTAAAGCATCAGCCCCAGCATTTT
TRBV2	NA	NA	TRBJ1-1	CASSEIRGETEAFF	TGTGCCAGCAGTGAGATCCGAGGGGAGACTGAAGCTTTCTTT
TRBV5-6	NA	NA	TRBJ1-2	CASSLPGAAYGYTF	TGTGCCAGCAGCTTGCCAGGGGCGGCCTATGGCTACACCTTC
TRBV15	NA	TRBD1	TRBJ1-2	CATSRDYGQGYGYTF	TGTGCCACCAGCAGAGATTATGGACAGGGGTATGGCTACACCTTC
TRBV7-9	NA	TRBD1	TRBJ1-2	CASSWDRATNYGYTF	TGTGCCAGCAGTTGGGACAGGGCAACGAACTATGGCTACACCTTC
TRBV7-6	NA	TRBD1	TRBJ1-4	CASSDRQGGNEKLFF	TGTGCCAGCAGCGACAGACAGGGCGGTAATGAAAAACTGTTTTTT
TRBV18	once	TRBD1	TRBJ1-1	CASSPGQGNTEAFF	TGTGCCAGCTCTCCGGGACAGGGGAACACTGAAGCTTTCTTT
TRBV24-1	NA	NA	TRBJ2-1	CATRHGGRDEQFF	TGTGCCACCAGACACGGCGGCCGGGATGAGCAGTTCTTC
TRBV18	NA	NA	TRBJ2-1	CASSLLDYEQFF	TGTGCCAGCTCACTCCTTGACTATGAGCAGTTCTTC
TRBV6-2/TRBV6-3	NA	TRBD2	TRBJ2-3	CASSYGLGLATDTQYF	TGTGCCAGCAGTTACGGGCTGGGACTAGCTACAGATACGCAGTATTTT